The rows below give T cell receptor beta chains drawn from one sample of a study of cytotoxic CD8 clonotypes in ibrutinib-treated CLL. Using immunoSEQ multiplex PCR, the repertoire was profiled, and TCRdb retains in-frame clones only, with some absent. This table has over 70,000 clones, 70% to 80% appearing once. The material sequenced was PBMCs, taken after 12 months of ibrutinib treatment. These receptors were obtained from a human donor with chronic lymphocytic leukemia. Each CDR3 is given with its conserved first and last residue. Each record gives: D gene, V gene, J gene, clone size, CDR3 DNA, CDR3 protein. The D gene is left open where the match is weak. A clone size is listed for some rows: how often the clone was seen (once, few, many), or a class if it is expanded.

-	TRBV19	TRBJ2-3	-	TGTGCCAGTAGTCCGTTGGTGCTCGGCCAAAGCGATACGCAGTATTTT	CASSPLVLGQSDTQYF
TRBD1	TRBV30	TRBJ1-2	few	TGTGCCCGGGGGGGGACAGGGGGTTCCTACTATGGCTACACCTTC	CARGGTGGSYYGYTF
TRBD1	TRBV28	TRBJ2-1	-	TGTGCCAGCAGTTTGGCAGGGGGCTACAATGAGCAGTTCTTC	CASSLAGGYNEQFF
-	TRBV10-3	TRBJ1-2	few	TGTGCCACCAGGGGCTCCCTACAGCAACGGGGCTACACCTTC	CATRGSLQQRGYTF
-	TRBV7-3	TRBJ2-2	-	TGTGCCAGCAGCTTATACTCAGGCGCGAACACCGGGGAGCTGTTTTTT	CASSLYSGANTGELFF
-	TRBV5-6	TRBJ1-6	-	TGTGCCAGCAGCAAACTCGGCTCACCCCTCCACTTT	CASSKLGSPLHF
TRBD1	TRBV28	TRBJ1-3	-	TGTGCCAGCAGCCCAGGGGGGACGGGAAACACCATATATTTT	CASSPGGTGNTIYF
-	TRBV9	TRBJ1-4	-	TGTGCCAGCAGCGTAGGGGATCGGGGAGGCTCCTTAAATGAAAAACTGTTTTTT	CASSVGDRGGSLNEKLFF
-	TRBV9	TRBJ1-3	-	TGTGCCAGCAGCTCTCAAGGGCCCTCCAGCTCAGGAAACACCATATATTTT	CASSSQGPSSSGNTIYF
-	TRBV6-1	TRBJ1-2	-	TGTGCCAGCAGTCTCCACGTTGCGTCGGAGGGCTACACCTTC	CASSLHVASEGYTF
-	TRBV20-1	TRBJ2-7	-	TGCAGTGCGGCAGGGACCTACGAGCAGTACTTC	CSAAGTYEQYF
-	TRBV7-3	TRBJ2-4	-	TGTGCCAGCAGCCGCGGGAACCCTGGGGACATTCAGTACTTC	CASSRGNPGDIQYF
-	TRBV13	TRBJ2-1	once	TGTGCCAGCACCCCGAGGGGGGCGTACAATGAGCAGTTCTTC	CASTPRGAYNEQFF